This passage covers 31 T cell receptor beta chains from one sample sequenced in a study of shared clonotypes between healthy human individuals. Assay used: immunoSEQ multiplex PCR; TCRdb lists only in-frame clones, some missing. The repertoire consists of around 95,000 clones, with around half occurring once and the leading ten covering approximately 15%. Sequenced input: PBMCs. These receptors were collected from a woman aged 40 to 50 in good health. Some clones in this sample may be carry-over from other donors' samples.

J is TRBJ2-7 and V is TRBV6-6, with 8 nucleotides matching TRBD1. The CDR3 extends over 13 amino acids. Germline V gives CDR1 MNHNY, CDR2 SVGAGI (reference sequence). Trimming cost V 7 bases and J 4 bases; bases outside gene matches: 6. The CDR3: CASTRGQGYEQYF. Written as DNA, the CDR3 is TGTGCCAGCACTCGCGGACAGGGTTACGAGCAGTACTTC.

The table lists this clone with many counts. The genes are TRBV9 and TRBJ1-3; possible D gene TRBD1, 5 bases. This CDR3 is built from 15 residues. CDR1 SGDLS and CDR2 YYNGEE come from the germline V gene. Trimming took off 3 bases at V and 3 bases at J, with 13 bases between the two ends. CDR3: CASSAPGGNGNTIYF. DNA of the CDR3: TGTGCCAGCAGCGCCCCGGGGGGAAATGGAAACACCATATATTTT.

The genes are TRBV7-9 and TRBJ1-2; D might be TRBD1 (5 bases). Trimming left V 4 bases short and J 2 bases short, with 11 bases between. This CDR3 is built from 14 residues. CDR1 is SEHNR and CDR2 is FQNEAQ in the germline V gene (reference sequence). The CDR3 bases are TGTGCCAGCAGCTCAATGGCAGGGAACTATGGCTACACCTTC. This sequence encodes CASSSMAGNYGYTF.

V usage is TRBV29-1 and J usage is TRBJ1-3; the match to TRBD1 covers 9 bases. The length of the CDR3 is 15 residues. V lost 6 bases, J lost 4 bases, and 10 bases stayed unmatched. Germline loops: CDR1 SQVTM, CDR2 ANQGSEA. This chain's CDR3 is CSVSPGTGMGNTIYF. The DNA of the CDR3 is TGCAGCGTCAGTCCCGGGACAGGGATGGGAAACACCATATATTTT.

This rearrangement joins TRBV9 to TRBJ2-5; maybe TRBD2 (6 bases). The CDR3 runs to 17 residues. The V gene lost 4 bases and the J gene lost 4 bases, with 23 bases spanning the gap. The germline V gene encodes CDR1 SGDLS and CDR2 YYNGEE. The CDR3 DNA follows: TGTGCCAGCAGCCAAGATCCCCGGGAGCTGGGGGGAGAGACCCAGTACTTC. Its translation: CASSQDPRELGGETQYF.

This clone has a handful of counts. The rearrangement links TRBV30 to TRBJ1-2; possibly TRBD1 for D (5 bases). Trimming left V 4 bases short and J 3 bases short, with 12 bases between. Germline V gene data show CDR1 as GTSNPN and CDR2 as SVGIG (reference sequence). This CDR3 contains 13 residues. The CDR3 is CAWIADSDYGYTF. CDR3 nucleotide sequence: TGTGCCTGGATCGCCGACAGCGACTATGGCTACACCTTC.

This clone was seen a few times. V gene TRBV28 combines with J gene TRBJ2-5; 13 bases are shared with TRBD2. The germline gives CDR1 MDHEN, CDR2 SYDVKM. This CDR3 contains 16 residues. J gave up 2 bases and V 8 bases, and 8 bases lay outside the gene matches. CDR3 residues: CASDGLAGEGQETQYF. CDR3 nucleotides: TGTGCCAGCGACGGACTAGCGGGGGAGGGGCAAGAGACCCAGTACTTC.

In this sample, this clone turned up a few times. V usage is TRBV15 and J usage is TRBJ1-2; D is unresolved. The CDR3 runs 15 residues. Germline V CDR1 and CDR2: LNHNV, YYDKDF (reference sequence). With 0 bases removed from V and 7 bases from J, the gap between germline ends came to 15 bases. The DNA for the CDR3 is TGTGCCACCAGCAGAGATCGTGCGTCTGTTGTTGGCTACACCTTC. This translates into CATSRDRASVVGYTF.

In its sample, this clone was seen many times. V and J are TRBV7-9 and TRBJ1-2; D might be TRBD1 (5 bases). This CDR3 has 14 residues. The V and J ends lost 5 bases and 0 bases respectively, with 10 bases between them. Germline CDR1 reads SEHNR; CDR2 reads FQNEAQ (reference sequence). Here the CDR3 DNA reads TGTGCCAGCAGCGTCGGGACGGCTAACTATGGCTACACCTTC. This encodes CASSVGTANYGYTF.

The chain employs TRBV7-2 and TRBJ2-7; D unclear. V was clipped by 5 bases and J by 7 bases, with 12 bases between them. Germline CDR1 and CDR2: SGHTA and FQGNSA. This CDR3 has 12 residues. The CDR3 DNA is TGTGCCAGCAGCCCAGGCACGAGGGAGCAGTACTTC. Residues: CASSPGTREQYF.

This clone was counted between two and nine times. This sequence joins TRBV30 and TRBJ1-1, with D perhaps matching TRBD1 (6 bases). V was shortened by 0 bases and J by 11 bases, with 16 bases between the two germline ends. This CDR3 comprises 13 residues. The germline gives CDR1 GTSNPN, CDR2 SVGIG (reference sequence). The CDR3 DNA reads TGTGCCTGGAGTGTAGGGGGGAGTTGGTCGGCTTTCTTT. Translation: CAWSVGGSWSAFF.

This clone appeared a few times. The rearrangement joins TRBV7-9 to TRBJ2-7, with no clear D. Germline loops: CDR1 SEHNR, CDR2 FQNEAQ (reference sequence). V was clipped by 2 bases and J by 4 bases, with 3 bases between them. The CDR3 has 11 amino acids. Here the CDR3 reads CASSLLYEQYF. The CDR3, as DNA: TGTGCCAGCAGCTTATTGTACGAGCAGTACTTC.

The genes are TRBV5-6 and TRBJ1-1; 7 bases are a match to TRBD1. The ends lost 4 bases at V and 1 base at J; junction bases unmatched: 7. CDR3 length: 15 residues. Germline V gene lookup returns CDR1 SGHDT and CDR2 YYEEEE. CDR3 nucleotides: TGTGCCAGCAGCCGCGGGACAGACACGAACACTGAAGCTTTCTTT. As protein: CASSRGTDTNTEAFF.

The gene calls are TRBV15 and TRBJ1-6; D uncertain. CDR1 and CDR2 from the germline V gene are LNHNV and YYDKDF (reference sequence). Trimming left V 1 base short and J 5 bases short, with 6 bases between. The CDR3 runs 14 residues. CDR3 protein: CATSRAVDNSPLHF. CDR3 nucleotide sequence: TGTGCCACCAGCAGAGCAGTCGATAATTCACCCCTCCACTTT.

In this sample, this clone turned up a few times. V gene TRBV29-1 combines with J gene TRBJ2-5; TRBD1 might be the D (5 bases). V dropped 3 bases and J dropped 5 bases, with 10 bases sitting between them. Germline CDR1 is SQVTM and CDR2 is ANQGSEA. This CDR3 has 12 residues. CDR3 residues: CSVEDMGETQYF. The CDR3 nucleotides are TGCAGCGTTGAGGACATGGGGGAGACCCAGTACTTC. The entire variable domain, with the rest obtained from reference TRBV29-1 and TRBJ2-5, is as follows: SAVISQKPSRDICQRGTSLTIQCQVDSQVTMMFWYRQQPGQSLTLIATANQGSEATYESGFVIDKFPISRPNLTFSTLTVSNMSPEDSSIYLCSVEDMGETQYFGPGTRLLVL.

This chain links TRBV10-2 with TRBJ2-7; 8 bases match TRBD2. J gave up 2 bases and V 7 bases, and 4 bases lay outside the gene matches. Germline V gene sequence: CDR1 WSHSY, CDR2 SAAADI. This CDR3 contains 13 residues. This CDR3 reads CASKLAEPYEQYF. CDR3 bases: TGCGCCAGCAAACTAGCGGAGCCCTACGAGCAGTACTTC.

The CDR3 bases are TGTGCCAGCAGGGGAGCAGCGGGAGGGATCTACGAGCAGTACTTC. This sequence encodes CASRGAAGGIYEQYF. The rearrangement links TRBV6-1 to TRBJ2-5; 10 bases are a match to TRBD2. The J call is in doubt because the DNA end fits TRBJ2-7 better. There are 15 residues in the CDR3. The germline V gene has CDR1 MNHNS and CDR2 SASEGT.

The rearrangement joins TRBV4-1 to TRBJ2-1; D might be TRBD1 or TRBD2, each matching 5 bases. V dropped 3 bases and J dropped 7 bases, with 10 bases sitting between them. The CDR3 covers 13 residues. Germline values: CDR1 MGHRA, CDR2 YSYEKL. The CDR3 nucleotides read TGCGCCAGCAGCCAGGGGACGCCGAATGAGCAGTTCTTC. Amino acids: CASSQGTPNEQFF.

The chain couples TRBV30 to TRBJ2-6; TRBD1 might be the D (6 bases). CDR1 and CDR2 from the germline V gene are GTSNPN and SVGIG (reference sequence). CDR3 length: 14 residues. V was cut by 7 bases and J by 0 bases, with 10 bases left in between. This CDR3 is CASLQGSGANVLTF. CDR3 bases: TGTGCCTCGTTACAGGGCTCTGGGGCCAACGTCCTGACTTTC. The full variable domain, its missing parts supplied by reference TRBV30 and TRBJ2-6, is SQTIHQWPATLVQPVGSPLSLECTVEGTSNPNLYWYRQAAGRGLQLLFYSVGIGQISSEVPQNLSASRPQDRQFILSSKKLLLSDSGFYLCASLQGSGANVLTFGAGSRLTVL.

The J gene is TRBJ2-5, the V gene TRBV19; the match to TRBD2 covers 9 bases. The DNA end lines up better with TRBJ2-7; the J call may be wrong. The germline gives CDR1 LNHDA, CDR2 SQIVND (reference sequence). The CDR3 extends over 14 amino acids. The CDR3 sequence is CASRASGVSYEQYF. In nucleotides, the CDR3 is TGTGCCAGTAGGGCTAGCGGGGTCTCCTACGAGCAGTACTTC.

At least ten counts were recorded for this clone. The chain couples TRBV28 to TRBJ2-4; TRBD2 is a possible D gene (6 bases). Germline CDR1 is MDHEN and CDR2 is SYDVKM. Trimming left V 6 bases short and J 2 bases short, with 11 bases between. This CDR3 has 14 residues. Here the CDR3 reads CASSQGGTKNIQYF. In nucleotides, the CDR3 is TGTGCCAGCAGCCAAGGCGGGACCAAAAACATTCAGTACTTC.

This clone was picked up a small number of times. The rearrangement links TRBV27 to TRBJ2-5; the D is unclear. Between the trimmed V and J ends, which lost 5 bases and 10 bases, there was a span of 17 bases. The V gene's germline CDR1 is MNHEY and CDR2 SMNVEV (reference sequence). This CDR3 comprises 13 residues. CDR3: CASSKLDGRVQYF. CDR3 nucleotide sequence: TGTGCCAGCAGTAAACTGGACGGGCGAGTCCAGTACTTC.

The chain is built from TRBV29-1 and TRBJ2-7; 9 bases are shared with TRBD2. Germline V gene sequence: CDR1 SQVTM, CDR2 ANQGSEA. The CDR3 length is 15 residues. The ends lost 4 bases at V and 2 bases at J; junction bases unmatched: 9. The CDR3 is CSVGTIAGVAYEQYF. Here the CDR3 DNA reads TGCAGCGTTGGAACCATAGCGGGAGTGGCCTACGAGCAGTACTTC.

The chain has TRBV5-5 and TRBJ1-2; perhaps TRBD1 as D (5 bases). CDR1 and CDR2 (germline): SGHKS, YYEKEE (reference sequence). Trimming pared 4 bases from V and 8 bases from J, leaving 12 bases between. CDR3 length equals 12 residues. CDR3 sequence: CASSQGARGYTF. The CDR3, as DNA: TGTGCCAGCAGCCAAGGGGCGCGGGGCTACACCTTC.

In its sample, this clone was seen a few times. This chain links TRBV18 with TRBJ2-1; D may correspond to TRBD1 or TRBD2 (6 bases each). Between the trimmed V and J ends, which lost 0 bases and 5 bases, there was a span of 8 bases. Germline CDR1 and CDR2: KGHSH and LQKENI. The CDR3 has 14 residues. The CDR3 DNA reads TGTGCCAGCTCACCACCGGGGGGCAACAATGAGCAGTTCTTC. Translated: CASSPPGGNNEQFF.

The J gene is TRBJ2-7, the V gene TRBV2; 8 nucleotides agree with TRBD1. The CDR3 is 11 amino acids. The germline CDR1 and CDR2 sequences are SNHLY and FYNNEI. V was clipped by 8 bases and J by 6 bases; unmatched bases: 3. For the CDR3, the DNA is TGTGCCAGCGGACAGGGTCTCGAGCAGTACTTC. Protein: CASGQGLEQYF.

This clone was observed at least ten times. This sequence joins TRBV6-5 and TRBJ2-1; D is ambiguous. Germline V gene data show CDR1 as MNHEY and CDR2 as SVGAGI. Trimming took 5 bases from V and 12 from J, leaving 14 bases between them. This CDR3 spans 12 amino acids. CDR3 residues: CASSPNLGRQFF. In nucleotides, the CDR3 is TGTGCCAGCAGTCCGAATCTTGGTCGGCAGTTCTTC.

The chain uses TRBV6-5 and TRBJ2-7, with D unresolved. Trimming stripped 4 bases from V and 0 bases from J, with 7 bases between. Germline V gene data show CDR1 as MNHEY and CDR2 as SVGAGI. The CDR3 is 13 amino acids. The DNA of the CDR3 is TGTGCCAGCAGTTTAGGCGGCTCCTACGAGCAGTACTTC. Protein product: CASSLGGSYEQYF.

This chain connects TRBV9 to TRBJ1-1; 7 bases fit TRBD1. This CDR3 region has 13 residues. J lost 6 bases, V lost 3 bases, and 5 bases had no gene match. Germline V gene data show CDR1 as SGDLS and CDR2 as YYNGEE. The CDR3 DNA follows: TGTGCCAGCAGCGCCTCTGGACAGGCTGAAGCTTTCTTT. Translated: CASSASGQAEAFF.

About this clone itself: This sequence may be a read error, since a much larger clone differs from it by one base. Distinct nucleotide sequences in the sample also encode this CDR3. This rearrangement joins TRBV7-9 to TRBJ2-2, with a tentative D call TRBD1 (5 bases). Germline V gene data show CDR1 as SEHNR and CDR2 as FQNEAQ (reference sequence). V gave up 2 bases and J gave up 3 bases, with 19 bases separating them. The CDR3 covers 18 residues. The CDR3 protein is CASSLLRSRQGYTGELFF. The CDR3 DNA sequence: TGTGCCAGCAGCTTATTACGCTCTCGGCAGGGTTACACCGGGGAGCTGTTTTTT.

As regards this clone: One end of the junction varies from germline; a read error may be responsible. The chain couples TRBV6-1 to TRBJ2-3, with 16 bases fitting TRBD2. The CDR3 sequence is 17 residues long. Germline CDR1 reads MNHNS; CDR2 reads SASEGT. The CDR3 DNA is TGTGCCATCAGTGAGAAGGGACTAGCGGGAGGGACAGATACGCAGTATTTT. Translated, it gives CAISEKGLAGGTDTQYF.